These T cell receptor beta chains were read from a single sample in a study of blood T cells in healthy people across ages. TCRdb independently ran MiXCR on the 5' RACE reads; one entry per CDR3 protein. The sample carries approximately 1,000,000 distinct CDR3 sequences, approximately 38% recorded once. The material sequenced was blood. The receptor source for this set is a young man in good health. The CDR3 runs from the conserved cysteine through the conserved F or W. The order of the fields is J gene, D gene, clone size, V gene, CDR3 DNA, CDR3 protein. D genes are given only for firm matches. Where a row states a size, it is once, few, many or the class of an expanded clone; other rows omit it.

TRBJ2-5,-,few,TRBV11-1,TGTGCCAGCAGCTTACCCCCATTCCGTGAGACCCAGTACTTC,CASSLPPFRETQYF
TRBJ1-2,-,many,TRBV12-3/TRBV12-4,TGTGCCAGCAGTCCTGTGGCCTATGGCTACACCTTC,CASSPVAYGYTF
TRBJ2-3,-,many,TRBV5-1,TGCGCCAGCAGCTCGAAAGTGGAGGAGAGACACTCAAAGCCGGATACGCAGTATTTT,CASSSKVEERHSKPDTQYF
TRBJ2-3,-,few,TRBV21-1,TGTGCCAGCAGCAAAGTAATGTCTGGCGGGGGGGAAACAGATACGCAGTATTTT,CASSKVMSGGGETDTQYF
TRBJ2-7,TRBD2,-,TRBV20-1,TGCAGTGCTCCTAGTCTTGGACTAGGGGCCTACGAGCAGTACTTC,CSAPSLGLGAYEQYF
TRBJ2-1,-,-,TRBV20-1,TGCAGTGCTAGACCTCCGAGGCAGAGGAGCTCCTACGAGCAGTTCTTC,CSARPPRQRSSYEQFF
TRBJ2-1,-,-,TRBV7-2,TGTGCCAGCAGCTACGGCAAAAGGGGGTTCTTC,CASSYGKRGFF
TRBJ1-2,-,few,TRBV12-3/TRBV12-4,TGTGCCAGCAGTTTAGCGCTCACCGAGCCGGGCTATGGCTACACCTTC,CASSLALTEPGYGYTF
TRBJ1-2,-,-,TRBV29-1,TGCAGCGGTCGTACAGGGTCGGGTAGCTACACCTTC,CSGRTGSGSYTF
TRBJ1-2,-,-,TRBV7-9,TGTGCCAGCAGCTTAGAGGGAGGGATTAACTATGGCTACACCTTC,CASSLEGGINYGYTF
TRBJ1-2,-,few,TRBV4-2,TGTGCCAGCAGCCAAGATGGGGAGAGGGGCTACACCTTC,CASSQDGERGYTF
TRBJ1-2,-,few,TRBV4-1,TGCGCCAGCAGCCAAAGTGGGGAGACTAACTATGGCTACACCTTC,CASSQSGETNYGYTF
TRBJ1-3,-,once,TRBV29-1,TGCAGCGTTCCTGACGGAAACACCATATATTTT,CSVPDGNTIYF
TRBJ2-1,-,many,TRBV12-3/TRBV12-4,TGTGCCAGCAGTTTTGGGTCCAACCACAATGAGCAGTTCTTC,CASSFGSNHNEQFF
TRBJ1-2,-,-,TRBV6-2/TRBV6-3,TGTGCCAGCACCGGTCCCGTCATTTATGGCTACACCTTC,CASTGPVIYGYTF
TRBJ1-4,-,-,TRBV20-1,TGCAGTGCTAGAGCCGCAGTGGGGGGCATATTTGAAAAACTGTTTTTT,CSARAAVGGIFEKLFF
TRBJ1-2,-,many,TRBV7-2,TGTGCCAGCAGCTTAGCTTGGGGCCAGTCCTATGGCTACACCTTC,CASSLAWGQSYGYTF
TRBJ2-1,-,many,TRBV29-1,TGCAGCGTTGGCCAGGAATGGGATGAGCAGTTCTTC,CSVGQEWDEQFF
TRBJ1-5,-,-,TRBV4-1,TGCGCCAGCAGCCAAGGAACAGGAAAACAGCCCCAGCATTTT,CASSQGTGKQPQHF
TRBJ1-1,-,few,TRBV5-1,TGCGCCAGCAGCCTCGGGACGACCCCGAACACTGAAGCTTTCTTT,CASSLGTTPNTEAFF
TRBJ2-1,-,-,TRBV7-9,TGTGCCAGCAGAAGGACTCTCGACTCTTTCGATGAGCAGTTCTTC,CASRRTLDSFDEQFF
TRBJ1-4,TRBD1,few,TRBV6-6,TGTGCCAGCGGCGAACCGACAGGGAGGGAAAAACTGTTTTTT,CASGEPTGREKLFF
TRBJ2-3,-,-,TRBV20-1,TGCAGTGCTACTCCAACGACACGCACAGATACGCAGTATTTT,CSATPTTRTDTQYF
TRBJ1-1,-,-,TRBV5-1,TGCGCCAGCAGCCCGATGGGGGAGAACACTGAAGCTTTCTTT,CASSPMGENTEAFF
TRBJ1-3,-,-,TRBV20-1,TGCAGTGCTAGAAGTCCCACTGTGAGCGGAAACACCATATATTTT,CSARSPTVSGNTIYF
TRBJ2-1,-,many,TRBV3-1,TGTGCCAGCAGCCCCGACGGGTACAATGAGCAGTTCTTC,CASSPDGYNEQFF
TRBJ2-7,-,-,TRBV20-1,TGCAGTGCCTTACTAGTGGGGGGCTCCTACGAGCAGTACTTC,CSALLVGGSYEQYF
TRBJ1-5,-,-,TRBV12-3/TRBV12-4,TGTGCCAGCAGTTATGGGTCAGGAGGGCCCCAGCATTTT,CASSYGSGGPQHF